Included here is one TCR beta chain sequence, with context. Sequenced by immunoSEQ multiplex PCR; TCRdb stores in-frame clones only, minus some. The data hold tens of thousands of clones, with approximately 92% observed a single time. The sample belongs to a study of T cell changes during pregnancy in multiple sclerosis. The CDR3 has 15 residues. V was cut by 3 bases and J by 1 base, with 9 bases left in between. Germline CDR1 is SNHLY and CDR2 is FYNNEI. Source: peripheral blood, taken in the third trimester of pregnancy. The clonotype was recovered from a female donor with multiple sclerosis, enrolled in a pregnancy study. V is TRBV2 and J is TRBJ2-2; D is ambiguous. The chain's CDR3 is CASSDSGLNTGELFF. The CDR3 region has the DNA TGTGCCAGCAGTGATTCAGGCCTGAACACCGGGGAGCTGTTTTTT.